Shown below are 16 T cell receptor beta chains from a single sample sequenced in a study of response to subunit inactivated influenza vaccine. TCRdb itself ran the RT-PCR reads through MiXCR, one entry per CDR3 protein. This sample has 500,000 to 600,000 distinct CDR3 sequences, with less than 15% found just once. Specimen: PBMCs from blood, collected roughly 13 days after vaccination. These receptor sequences come from a man aged 50-60 years who received an inactivated influenza vaccine.

This clonotype was counted once. This chain links TRBV10-1 with TRBJ2-2; D gene unclear. Trimming pared 3 bases from V and 6 bases from J, leaving 17 bases between. In germline, CDR1 is WNHNN, CDR2 SYGVQD (reference sequence). CDR3 length equals 16 residues. The CDR3 nucleotides read TGCGCCAGCAGTGATGGTTTGGATCCTCGGGCCGGGGAGCTGTTTTTT. It codes for CASSDGLDPRAGELFF.

The rearrangement joins TRBV7-9 to TRBJ2-1; the D gene is possibly TRBD2 (6 bases). From germline, CDR1 is SEHNR and CDR2 FQNEAQ (reference sequence). There are 15 residues in the CDR3. Trimming shortened V by 7 bases and J by 0 bases, and 13 bases separated the two germline ends. The chain's CDR3 is CASKSGENSYNEQFF. The CDR3 DNA reads as TGTGCCAGCAAGTCGGGGGAAAACTCCTACAATGAGCAGTTCTTC. Full variable domain (missing parts from reference TRBV7-9 and TRBJ2-1): DTGVSQNPRHKITKRGQNVTFRCDPISEHNRLYWYRQTLGQGPEFLTYFQNEAQLEKSRLLSDRFSAERPKGSFSTLEIQRTEQGDSAMYLCASKSGENSYNEQFFGPGTRLTVL.

CDR3 sequence (DNA): TGCAGCGTTGCCCCGAGTAGGACTGAGCAGTTCTTC. Translating gives CSVAPSRTEQFF. The chain is built from TRBV29-1 and TRBJ2-1; D is unclear. Germline V gene data show CDR1 as SQVTM and CDR2 as ANQGSEA. V was trimmed by 4 bases and J by 9 bases, leaving 13 bases between them. The CDR3 is 12 residues long.

V is TRBV4-1 and J is TRBJ2-1; 12 positions agree with TRBD2. From germline, CDR1 is MGHRA and CDR2 YSYEKL. With 0 bases clipped from V and 4 bases from J, the junction kept 1 base outside the gene matches. This CDR3 has 16 amino acids. The CDR3 coding sequence is TGCGCCAGCAGCCAAGAGACTAGCGGGAGATACAATGAGCAGTTCTTC. It codes for CASSQETSGRYNEQFF.

The chain links TRBV6-1 to TRBJ2-1, with TRBD2 matching over 14 bases. The CDR3 has 17 residues. From germline, CDR1 is MNHNS and CDR2 SASEGT. J gave up 5 bases and V 6 bases, and 9 bases lay outside the gene matches. CDR3 amino acids: CASSRPRTSGGHNEQFF. CDR3 coding DNA: TGTGCCAGCAGCCGCCCCCGGACTAGCGGGGGGCACAATGAGCAGTTCTTC.

This chain links TRBV7-6 with TRBJ1-6, with D unclear. Germline CDR1 and CDR2: SGHVS and FNYEAQ. Trimming took off 5 bases at V and 7 bases at J, with 15 bases between the two ends. The CDR3 runs 15 residues. The CDR3 nucleotides read TGTGCCAGCAGCCTAAATCCGGGAGGCAATTCACCCCTCCACTTT. Amino acid sequence: CASSLNPGGNSPLHF.

This clonotype was counted only a few times. This rearrangement joins TRBV4-1 to TRBJ2-3; D tentatively reads TRBD1 or TRBD2 (5 bases each). This CDR3 is 18 amino acids long. Deletions cut 0 bases from V and 0 bases from J, with 16 bases between. Per the germline V gene, CDR1 is MGHRA and CDR2 is YSYEKL. The CDR3 reads CASSQDASGTLSTDTQYF. The DNA for the CDR3 is TGCGCCAGCAGCCAAGACGCTTCCGGGACGTTGAGCACAGATACGCAGTATTTT.

Many counts were recorded for this clonotype. The CDR3 nucleotides are TGTGCCAGCAGTTACGCGCTCCAGGGCTCCTACGAGCAGTACTTC. Protein product: CASSYALQGSYEQYF. The rearrangement links TRBV6-5 to TRBJ2-7, with D tentatively TRBD1 (5 bases). The CDR3 has 15 amino acids. In germline, CDR1 is MNHEY, CDR2 SVGAGI. Trimming cost V 2 bases and J 0 bases, with 11 bases left between them.

In its sample, this clonotype was seen once. The gene calls are TRBV6-6 and TRBJ2-1; D is undetermined. The CDR3 is made up of 12 amino acids. Trimming left V 5 bases short and J 10 bases short, with 12 bases between. The germline gives CDR1 MNHNY, CDR2 SVGAGI (reference sequence). The CDR3 loop is CASSGYAWEQFF. CDR3 DNA sequence: TGTGCCAGCAGTGGATATGCGTGGGAGCAGTTCTTC.

This clonotype showed up just a few times. One end of the junction does not line up with germline, which may come from a read error. The V call is TRBV7-7, the J call TRBJ1-2; D possibly corresponds to TRBD1 (6 bases). Per the germline V gene, CDR1 is SSHAT and CDR2 is FNYEAQ (reference sequence). The CDR3 sequence is 16 residues long. CDR3 loop: CASSLSRGEPGSGYTF. In nucleotides, the CDR3 is TGTGCTAGCAGCTTAAGTAGGGGGGAACCGGGGAGTGGCTACACCTTC.

The chain joins TRBV4-2 to TRBJ2-1; 9 nucleotides match TRBD2. V lost 3 bases, J lost 3 bases, and 3 bases stayed unmatched. There are 15 residues in the CDR3. Looked up from germline, CDR1 is LGHNA and CDR2 is YNFKEQ. The CDR3 coding sequence is TGTGCCAGCAGCCATGGGACTAGCAGCTACAATGAGCAGTTCTTC. Its protein is CASSHGTSSYNEQFF.

This chain joins TRBV20-1 and TRBJ1-4; D is ambiguous. CDR1 and CDR2 (germline): DFQATT, SNEGSKA (reference sequence). The CDR3 is 13 residues long. V dropped 1 base and J dropped 3 bases, with 6 bases sitting between them. The CDR3, as DNA: TGCAGTGCTAGAGGGCAGCCTAATGAAAAACTGTTTTTT. This translates into CSARGQPNEKLFF.

There are a few counts of this clonotype. The V gene is TRBV4-1, the J gene TRBJ1-2; D is uncertain. V was clipped by 1 base and J by 2 bases, with 8 bases between them. This CDR3 contains 14 residues. CDR1 is MGHRA, CDR2 YSYEKL, per germline. The CDR3 DNA sequence: TGCGCCAGCAGCCAAGTCCGGGAGAACTATGGCTACACCTTC. This sequence encodes CASSQVRENYGYTF.

This clonotype was detected many times. The chain has TRBV4-1 and TRBJ2-1; unclear D gene. Trimming took off 3 bases at V and 10 bases at J, with 13 bases between the two ends. Germline CDR1 reads MGHRA; CDR2 reads YSYEKL. This CDR3 is built from 13 residues. CDR3 sequence: CASSQKVSSEQFF. The DNA of the CDR3 is TGCGCCAGCAGCCAGAAGGTCAGCTCGGAGCAGTTCTTC.

This clonotype appeared a few times. The chain joins TRBV6-5 to TRBJ1-4; 7 bases fit TRBD1. The CDR3 runs 15 residues. CDR1 is MNHEY and CDR2 is SVGAGI in the germline V gene. Losses at the gene ends were 4 bases for V and 8 bases for J; bases not matched to a gene: 10. CDR3 sequence reads: CASSSYWDSGEKLFF. The DNA for the CDR3 is TGTGCCAGCAGTTCTTATTGGGACAGTGGAGAAAAACTGTTTTTT.

J is TRBJ2-1 and V is TRBV30; 10 bases fit TRBD1. The CDR3 totals 15 residues. J gave up 5 bases and V 0 bases, and 4 bases lay outside the gene matches. Germline CDR1 and CDR2: GTSNPN and SVGIG (reference sequence). For the CDR3, the DNA is TGTGCCTGGAGTGTTCCCGGGACAGGGGACAATGAGCAGTTCTTC. Translated, it gives CAWSVPGTGDNEQFF.